This TCR beta chain was recorded in a study of human T cells and chemical hapten exposure. In TCRdb, the RACE reads were re-called with MiXCR into one record per CDR3 protein. The sample includes fewer than 400,000 distinct CDR3 sequences, around 7% of them seen just once. Time point of the sample: patch test 1, 2 weeks after DPC sensitization. Described treatment: therapeutic diphenylcyclopropenone sensitization with weekly scalp DPC. CDR1 and CDR2 from the germline V gene are MNHEY and SVGEGT. CDR3 length: 14 amino acids. Trimming left V 2 bases short and J 2 bases short, with 9 bases between. This clonotype was counted between two and nine times.

The source material was whole blood, sampled in connection with sensitization to the hapten diphenylcyclopropenone (DPC). The genes are TRBV6-2 or TRBV6-3 and TRBJ1-2; no firm D call. The receptor comes from a young woman with alopecia areata. Some clones in this sample may be carry-over from other donors' samples. CDR3: CASSYLDGNYGYTF. The DNA of the CDR3 is TGTGCCAGCAGTTACCTCGACGGAAACTATGGCTACACCTTC.